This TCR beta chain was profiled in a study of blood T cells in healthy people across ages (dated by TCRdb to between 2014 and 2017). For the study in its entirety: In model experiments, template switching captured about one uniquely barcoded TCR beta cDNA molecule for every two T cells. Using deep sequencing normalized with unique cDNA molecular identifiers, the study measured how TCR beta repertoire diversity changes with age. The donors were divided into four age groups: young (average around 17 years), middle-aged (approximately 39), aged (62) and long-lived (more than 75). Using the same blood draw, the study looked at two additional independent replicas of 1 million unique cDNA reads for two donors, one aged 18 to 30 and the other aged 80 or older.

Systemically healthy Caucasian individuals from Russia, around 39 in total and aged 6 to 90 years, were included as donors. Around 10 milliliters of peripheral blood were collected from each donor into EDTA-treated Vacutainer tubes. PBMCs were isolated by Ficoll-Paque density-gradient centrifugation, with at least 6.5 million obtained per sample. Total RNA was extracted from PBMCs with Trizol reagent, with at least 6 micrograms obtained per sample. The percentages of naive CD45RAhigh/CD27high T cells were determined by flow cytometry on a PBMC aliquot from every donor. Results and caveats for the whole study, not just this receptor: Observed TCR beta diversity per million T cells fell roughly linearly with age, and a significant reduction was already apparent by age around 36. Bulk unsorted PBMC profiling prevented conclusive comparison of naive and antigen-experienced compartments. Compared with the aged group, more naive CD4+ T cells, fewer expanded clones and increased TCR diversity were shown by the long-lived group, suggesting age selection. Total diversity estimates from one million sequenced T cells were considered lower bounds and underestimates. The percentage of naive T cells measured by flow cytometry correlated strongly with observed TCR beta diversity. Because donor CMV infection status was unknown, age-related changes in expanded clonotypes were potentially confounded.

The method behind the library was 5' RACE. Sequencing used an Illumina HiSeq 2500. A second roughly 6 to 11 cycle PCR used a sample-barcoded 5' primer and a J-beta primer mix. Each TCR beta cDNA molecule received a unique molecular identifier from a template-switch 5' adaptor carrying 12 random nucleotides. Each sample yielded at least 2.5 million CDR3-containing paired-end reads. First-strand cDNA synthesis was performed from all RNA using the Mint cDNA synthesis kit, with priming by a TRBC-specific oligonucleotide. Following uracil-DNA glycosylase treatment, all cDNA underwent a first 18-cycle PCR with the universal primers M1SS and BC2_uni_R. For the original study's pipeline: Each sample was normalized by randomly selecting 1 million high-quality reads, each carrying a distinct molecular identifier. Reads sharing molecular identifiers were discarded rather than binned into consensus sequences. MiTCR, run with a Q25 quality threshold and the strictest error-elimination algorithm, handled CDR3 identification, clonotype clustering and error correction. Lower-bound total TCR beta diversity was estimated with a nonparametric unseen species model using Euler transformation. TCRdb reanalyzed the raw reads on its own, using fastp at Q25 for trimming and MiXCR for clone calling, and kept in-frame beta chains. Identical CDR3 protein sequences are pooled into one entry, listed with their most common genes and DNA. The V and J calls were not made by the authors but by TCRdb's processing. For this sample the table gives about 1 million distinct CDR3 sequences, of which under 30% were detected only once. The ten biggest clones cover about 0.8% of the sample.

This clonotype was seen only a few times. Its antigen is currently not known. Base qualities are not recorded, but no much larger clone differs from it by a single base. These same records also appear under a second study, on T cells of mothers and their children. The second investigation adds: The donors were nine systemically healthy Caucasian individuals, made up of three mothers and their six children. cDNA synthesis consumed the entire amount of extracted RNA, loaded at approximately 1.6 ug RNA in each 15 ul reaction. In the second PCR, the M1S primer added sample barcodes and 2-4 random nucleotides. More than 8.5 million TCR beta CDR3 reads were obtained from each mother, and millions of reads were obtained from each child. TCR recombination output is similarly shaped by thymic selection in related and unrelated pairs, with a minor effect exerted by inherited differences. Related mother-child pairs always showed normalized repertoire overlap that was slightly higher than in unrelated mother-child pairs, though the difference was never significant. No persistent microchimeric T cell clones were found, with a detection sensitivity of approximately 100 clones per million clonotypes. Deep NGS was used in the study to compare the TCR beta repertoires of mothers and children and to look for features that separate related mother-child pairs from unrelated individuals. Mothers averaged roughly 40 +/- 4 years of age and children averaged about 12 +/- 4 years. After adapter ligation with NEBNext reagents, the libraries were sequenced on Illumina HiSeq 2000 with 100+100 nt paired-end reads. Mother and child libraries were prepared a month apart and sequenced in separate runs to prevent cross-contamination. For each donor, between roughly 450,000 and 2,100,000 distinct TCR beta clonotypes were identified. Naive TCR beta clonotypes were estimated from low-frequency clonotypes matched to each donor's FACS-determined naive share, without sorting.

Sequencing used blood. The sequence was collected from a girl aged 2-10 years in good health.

The DNA is as follows: TGCAGCGTTGTCGCACATCTGCATATAGGAGCTTTCTTT. Translated, this gives CSVVAHLHIGAFF. The chain was built from TRBV29-1 and TRBJ1-1; no D gene can be assigned with confidence. From a lookup of the germline V gene, CDR1 and CDR2 are SQVTM and ANQGSEA. From its cysteine to its phenylalanine, the CDR3 spans 13 amino acids. Just the 39-base CDR3 DNA is kept, in frame starting at base 1. Relative to germline, V is 4 bases shorter and J is 10 bases shorter, with 19 bases between their ends.